This TCR beta chain was recovered during a study of T cells in Graves' hyperthyroidism and ophthalmopathy. V lost 4 bases and J 5 bases, leaving 13 bases between the germline ends. Per the germline V gene, CDR1 is KGHDR and CDR2 is SFDVKD. This CDR3 is built from 14 residues. Note on this clonotype: What it binds is unknown.

Findings of the study overall: Ophthalmopathy stood apart from stable hyperthyroidism in a 13 V-J model.

RNA transcripts yielded amplified TCR beta CDR3 regions. The study used the HTBI primer set for a first-round RT-PCR of the TCR CDR3. TCRdb re-derived calls from the multiplex PCR reads in MiXCR, one entry per CDR3 protein. Among about 560,000 distinct CDR3 sequences listed, 46% were seen once. The V and J genes are TRBV24-1 and TRBJ1-2, with a weak D call TRBD1 (6 bases). Sample: peripheral blood or thyroid tissue (not recorded which). The sequence was obtained from a woman aged 18 to 35 with Graves' hyperthyroidism. The CDR3 loop reads CATSEPGVIYGYTF. In DNA form, the CDR3 reads TGTGCCACCAGTGAACCAGGGGTTATTTATGGCTACACCTTC.